One sample yielded the 19 T cell receptor beta chains listed below, sequenced in a study of CD8+CD57+ T cells in acquired aplastic anemia. Sequencing was done on patients that had shown CD8+CD57+ cell expansion by flow cytometry. Investigators profiled TCR beta VDJ and CDR3 from genomic DNA template. TCRdb used MiXCR to reprocess the reads, holding one entry per CDR3 protein. In the table there are around 430,000 distinct CDR3 sequences, about a third of which are singletons. Specimen: sorted CD4+, CD8+, or CD8+CD57+ T cells (not recorded which) from PBMCs. The receptors shown here come from a human donor with aplastic anemia.

The chain employs TRBV9 and TRBJ2-1, with 8 bases fitting TRBD1. With V trimmed by 4 bases and J by 6 bases, 9 bases remained unmatched. Germline V gene sequence: CDR1 SGDLS, CDR2 YYNGEE. The CDR3 covers 15 residues. Here the CDR3 reads CASSPRPTGGNEQFF. CDR3 nucleotide sequence: TGTGCCAGCAGCCCGCGCCCCACAGGGGGCAATGAGCAGTTCTTC.

This clonotype has just a few counts. This chain connects TRBV6-6 to TRBJ1-2; D perhaps matches TRBD1 (6 bases). Germline V gene data show CDR1 as MNHNY and CDR2 as SVGAGI (reference sequence). Trimming removed 2 bases from V and 8 bases from J, with 9 bases in between. The CDR3 is made up of 12 amino acids. In nucleotides, the CDR3 is TGTGCCAGCAGTTACAGACAGGAGGGCTACACCTTC. It yields the protein CASSYRQEGYTF.

The V gene is TRBV19, the J gene TRBJ2-1, with D perhaps TRBD1 (6 bases). V was shortened by 5 bases and J by 0 bases, with 14 bases between the two germline ends. Germline CDR1 and CDR2: LNHDA and SQIVND (reference sequence). CDR3 length equals 16 residues. In DNA form, the CDR3 reads TGTGCCAGTAGTTCTAGGACAGTAAGCTCCTACAATGAGCAGTTCTTC. Translation: CASSSRTVSSYNEQFF.

The V and J genes are TRBV2 and TRBJ2-1; weak D call: TRBD1 (6 bases). The germline V gene encodes CDR1 SNHLY and CDR2 FYNNEI. V was clipped by 5 bases and J by 8 bases, with 16 bases between them. The CDR3 runs to 14 residues. CDR3 bases: TGTGCCAGCAGTAAAAACAGGGTTTATGATGAGCAGTTCTTC. Translating it yields CASSKNRVYDEQFF.

This clonotype was seen only a few times. The chain carries TRBV7-2 and TRBJ1-1; D is unclear. V lost 1 base and J 2 bases, leaving 11 bases between the germline ends. The CDR3 runs to 15 residues. Germline V gives CDR1 SGHTA, CDR2 FQGNSA. The DNA of the CDR3 is TGTGCCAGCAGCTTAGTCGCCCGGGGAAACACTGAAGCTTTCTTT. Amino acid sequence: CASSLVARGNTEAFF.

The sample holds a few counts of this clonotype. This chain joins TRBV6-1 and TRBJ2-7; D tentatively reads TRBD1 or TRBD2 (5 bases each). The V end lost 6 bases, the J end lost 0 bases, and 15 bases lay between the germline ends. This CDR3 spans 15 amino acids. From germline, CDR1 is MNHNS and CDR2 SASEGT. The CDR3 region is CASSGYVGGSYEQYF. CDR3 sequence (DNA): TGTGCCAGCAGCGGCTACGTTGGGGGCTCCTACGAGCAGTACTTC.

This clonotype was counted a few times. The genes are TRBV7-9 and TRBJ2-1; unclear D gene. The CDR3 loop spans 12 amino acids. CDR1 SEHNR and CDR2 FQNEAQ come from the germline V gene (reference sequence). V was clipped by 5 bases and J by 4 bases, with 6 bases between them. The CDR3 here is CASSQRYNEQFF. CDR3 nucleotides: TGTGCCAGCAGCCAACGGTACAATGAGCAGTTCTTC.

The table lists this clonotype with a few counts. This could be a read error, since a much larger clone is one nucleotide away. CDR3: CASSRSTGQSSYGYAF. Here the CDR3 DNA reads TGTGCCAGCAGCCGAAGTACGGGACAGAGTTCCTATGGCTACGCCTTC. V is TRBV14 and J is TRBJ1-2; TRBD1 aligns across 7 bases. This CDR3 has 16 residues. Germline CDR1 and CDR2: SGHDN and FVKESK.

This clonotype came up once. The V gene is TRBV10-3, the J gene TRBJ1-4, with TRBD1 matching over 9 bases. The CDR3 is 14 residues long. Trimming took 6 bases from V and 8 from J; bases not matched to a gene: 7. Germline V lookup: CDR1 ENHRY, CDR2 SYGVKD. The CDR3 sequence is CAIRQTGGAEKLFF. In nucleotides, the CDR3 is TGTGCCATCAGGCAGACAGGGGGGGCAGAAAAACTGTTTTTT.

This chain joins TRBV10-2 and TRBJ2-7; TRBD2 agrees at 11 bases. V was pared by 11 bases and J by 1 base, with 4 bases of the junction left unmatched. CDR1 WSHSY and CDR2 SAAADI come from the germline V gene. The CDR3 loop spans 13 amino acids. The CDR3 DNA follows: TGCGCCCAACTAGCGGGGGAGTCCTACGAGCAGTACTTC. Amino acids: CAQLAGESYEQYF.

This clonotype was seen repeatedly, ten times or more. The rearrangement joins TRBV29-1 to TRBJ1-2; TRBD1 aligns across 7 bases. Germline V gives CDR1 SQVTM, CDR2 ANQGSEA. The ends lost 1 base at V and 7 bases at J; junction bases unmatched: 6. The CDR3 has 13 residues. This CDR3 reads CSVEVYRGGGYTF. The CDR3 DNA follows: TGCAGCGTTGAAGTCTACAGGGGCGGTGGCTACACCTTC.

Ten or more counts support this clonotype. The V gene is TRBV19, the J gene TRBJ2-7, with TRBD1 identical over 7 bases. The CDR3 totals 14 residues. Germline V gene lookup returns CDR1 LNHDA and CDR2 SQIVND (reference sequence). Trimming cost V 8 bases and J 0 bases; bases outside gene matches: 7. In DNA form, the CDR3 reads TGTGCCAGTGTTGACAGGGAAGGCTCCTACGAGCAGTACTTC. Its translation: CASVDREGSYEQYF.

The chain is built from TRBV4-3 and TRBJ1-2; possibly TRBD1 for D (6 bases). The CDR3 runs 14 residues. V gave up 3 bases and J gave up 4 bases, with 12 bases separating them. CDR1 is LGHNA, CDR2 YSLEER, per germline. The CDR3 here is CASSQSGASYGYTF. In DNA form, the CDR3 reads TGCGCCAGCAGCCAGTCAGGGGCTTCCTATGGCTACACCTTC.

The J gene is TRBJ2-5, the V gene TRBV2; 10 bases are a match to TRBD1. From germline, CDR1 is SNHLY and CDR2 FYNNEI. V gave up 6 bases and J gave up 4 bases; unmatched junction bases: 5. This CDR3 comprises 14 residues. The CDR3, as DNA: TGTGCCAGCAGGCCGGGACAGGGGTTAGAGACCCAGTACTTC. It specifies CASRPGQGLETQYF.

This clonotype came up a few times. The chain has TRBV5-8 and TRBJ2-5, with D maybe TRBD1 (6 bases). Germline CDR1 and CDR2: SGHTS and YDEGEE. The CDR3 runs to 14 residues. Trimming left V 1 base short and J 5 bases short, with 12 bases between. The CDR3 nucleotides read TGTGCCAGCAGCTTGACAGGGAAGCTGGAGACCCAGTACTTC. It encodes CASSLTGKLETQYF.

This clonotype was seen more than once but under ten times. The chain links TRBV5-6 to TRBJ1-3, with a possible D match to TRBD1 (5 bases). CDR1 is SGHDT and CDR2 is YYEEEE in the germline V gene. Trimming cost V 1 base and J 4 bases, with 12 bases left between them. This CDR3 region has 15 residues. CDR3 amino acids: CASSLQRDRGNTIYF. The CDR3 coding sequence is TGTGCCAGCAGCTTGCAGCGGGACCGAGGAAACACCATATATTTT.

The chain is built from TRBV30 and TRBJ1-2; no firm D call. This CDR3 is built from 12 residues. Germline lookup yields CDR1 GTSNPN and CDR2 SVGIG (reference sequence). Trimming cost V 7 bases and J 0 bases, with 9 bases left between them. The DNA of the CDR3 is TGTGCCTCGACACCATCTAACTATGGCTACACCTTC. Protein product: CASTPSNYGYTF.

This clonotype was recorded many times. This sequence joins TRBV15 and TRBJ2-3, with 9 bases lining up with TRBD2. The V gene end was trimmed by 1 base and the J gene end by 2 bases; junction bases not matched to a gene: 4. The CDR3 covers 16 residues. The germline V gene has CDR1 LNHNV and CDR2 YYDKDF (reference sequence). CDR3 residues: CATSRALAGFTDTQYF. The CDR3 DNA sequence: TGTGCCACCAGCAGAGCCCTAGCGGGGTTCACAGATACGCAGTATTTT.

The V gene is TRBV19, the J gene TRBJ1-5; 8 bases are a match to TRBD1. Germline trimming cut 6 bases from V and 6 bases from J; bases unmatched to any gene: 10. CDR1 is LNHDA and CDR2 is SQIVND in the germline V gene (reference sequence). The CDR3 is 15 residues long. This chain's CDR3 is CASSSRQGASQPQHF. The DNA of the CDR3 is TGTGCCAGTAGCAGTCGGCAGGGGGCAAGTCAGCCCCAGCATTTT.